Described below is a single T cell receptor (beta chain) sequence and its context. The data are from a study of blood T cell repertoires in COVID-19. Whole-study context: The cDNA or gDNA used as material had been derived from T cells, B-cell-depleted T cells, or PBMCs.

Per the authors' pipeline: Reference gene primer amplification gave estimated nucleated cell counts. Measured with immunoSEQ multiplex PCR; TCRdb has only the in-frame clones, and not every one. V and J calls and clone size are copied from that table; D and trimming were computed from the DNA. The repertoire has about 170,000 clones, more than 70% of them found once; the top ten carry 2% to 2.5%. Unmatched junction bases numbered 14, after V lost 7 bases and J lost 0 bases. The CDR3 runs 18 residues. The germline CDR1 and CDR2 sequences are MDHEN and SYDVKM. This chain uses TRBV28 with TRBJ1-3; 8 bases map to TRBD1. Source material: peripheral blood. This sequence was found in a man between 50 and 59 years old who had recovered from COVID-19. CDR3 in amino acids: CASNRQGKRLSSGNTIYF. The CDR3 region has the DNA TGTGCCAGCAACCGACAGGGGAAGAGGCTCTCCTCTGGAAACACCATATATTTT.